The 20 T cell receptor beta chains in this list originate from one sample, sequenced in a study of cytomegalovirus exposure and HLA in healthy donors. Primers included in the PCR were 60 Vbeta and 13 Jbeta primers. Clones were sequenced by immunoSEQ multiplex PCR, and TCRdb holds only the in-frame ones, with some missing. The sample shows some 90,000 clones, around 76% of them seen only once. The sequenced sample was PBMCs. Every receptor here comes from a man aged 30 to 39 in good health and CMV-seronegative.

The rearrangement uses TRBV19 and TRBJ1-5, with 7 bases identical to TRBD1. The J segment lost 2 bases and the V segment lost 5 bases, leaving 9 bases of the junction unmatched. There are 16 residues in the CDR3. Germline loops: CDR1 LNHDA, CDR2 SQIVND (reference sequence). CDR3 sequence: CASSDSGGMRNQPQHF. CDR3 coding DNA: TGTGCCAGTAGTGACTCAGGGGGTATGCGCAATCAGCCCCAGCATTTT.

DNA for the CDR3: TGTGCCAGCAGCCAAGATTTAGTACAGGGGGCAGTAAACACTGAAGCTTTCTTT. Its protein is CASSQDLVQGAVNTEAFF. The chain joins TRBV14 to TRBJ1-1; 9 bases agree with TRBD1. The germline V gene has CDR1 SGHDN and CDR2 FVKESK. V gave up 0 bases and J gave up 2 bases; unmatched junction bases: 10. This CDR3 is built from 18 residues.

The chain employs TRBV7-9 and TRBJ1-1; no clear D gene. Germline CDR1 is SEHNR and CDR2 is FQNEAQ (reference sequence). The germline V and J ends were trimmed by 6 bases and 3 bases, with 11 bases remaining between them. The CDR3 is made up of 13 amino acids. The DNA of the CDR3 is TGTGCCAGCAGGAGAGTTAGAGACACTGAAGCTTTCTTT. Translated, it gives CASRRVRDTEAFF.

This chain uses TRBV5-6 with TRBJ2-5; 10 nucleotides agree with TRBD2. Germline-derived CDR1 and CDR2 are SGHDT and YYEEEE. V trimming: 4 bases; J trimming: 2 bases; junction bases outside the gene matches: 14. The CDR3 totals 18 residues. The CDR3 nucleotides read TGTGCCAGCAGCCCTCCGGCTAGCGGGAGTTCCTTACAAGAGACCCAGTACTTC. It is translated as CASSPPASGSSLQETQYF.

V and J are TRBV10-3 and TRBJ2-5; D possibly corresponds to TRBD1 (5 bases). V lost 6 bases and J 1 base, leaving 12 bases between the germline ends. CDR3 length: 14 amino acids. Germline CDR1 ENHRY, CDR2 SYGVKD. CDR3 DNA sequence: TGTGCCATCAGGGAGACAGATATCCAAGAGACCCAGTACTTC. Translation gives CAIRETDIQETQYF.

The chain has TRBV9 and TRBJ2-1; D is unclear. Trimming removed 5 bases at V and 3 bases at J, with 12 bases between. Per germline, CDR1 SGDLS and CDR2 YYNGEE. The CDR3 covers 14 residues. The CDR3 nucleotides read TGTGCCAGCAGTCCGACTGATAACTACAATGAGCAGTTCTTC. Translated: CASSPTDNYNEQFF.

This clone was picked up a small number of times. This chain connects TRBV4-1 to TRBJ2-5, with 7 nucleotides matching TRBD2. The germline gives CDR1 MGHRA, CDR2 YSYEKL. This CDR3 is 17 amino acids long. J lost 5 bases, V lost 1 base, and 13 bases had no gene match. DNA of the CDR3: TGCGCCAGCAGCCAAGTAAATATGGGACTAACGAAGGAGACCCAGTACTTC. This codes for CASSQVNMGLTKETQYF.

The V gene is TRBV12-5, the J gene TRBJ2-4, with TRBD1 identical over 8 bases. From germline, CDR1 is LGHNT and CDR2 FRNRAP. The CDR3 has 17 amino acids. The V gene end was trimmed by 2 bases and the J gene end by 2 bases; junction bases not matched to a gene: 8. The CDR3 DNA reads TGTGCTAGTGGTTTGCCTACGACAGGGGCTACCAAAAACATTCAGTACTTC. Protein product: CASGLPTTGATKNIQYF.

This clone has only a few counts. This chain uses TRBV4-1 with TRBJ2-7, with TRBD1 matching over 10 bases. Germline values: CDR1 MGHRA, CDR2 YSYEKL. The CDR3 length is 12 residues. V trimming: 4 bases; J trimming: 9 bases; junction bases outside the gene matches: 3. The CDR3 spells CASSLRTGGQYV. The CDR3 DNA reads TGCGCCAGCAGCCTTCGGACAGGGGGGCAGTACGTC.

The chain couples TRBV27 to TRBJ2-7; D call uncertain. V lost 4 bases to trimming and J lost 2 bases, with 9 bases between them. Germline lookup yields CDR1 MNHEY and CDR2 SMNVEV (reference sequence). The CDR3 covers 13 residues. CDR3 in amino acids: CASSSGPAYEQYF. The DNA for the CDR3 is TGTGCCAGCAGTTCAGGTCCCGCCTACGAGCAGTACTTC.

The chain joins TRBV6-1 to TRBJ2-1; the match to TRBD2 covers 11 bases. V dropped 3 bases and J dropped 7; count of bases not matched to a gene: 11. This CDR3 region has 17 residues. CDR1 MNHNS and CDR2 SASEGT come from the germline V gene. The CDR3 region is CASSEFISGGAVNEQFF. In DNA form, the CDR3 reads TGTGCCAGCAGTGAGTTTATTAGCGGGGGGGCTGTTAATGAGCAGTTCTTC.

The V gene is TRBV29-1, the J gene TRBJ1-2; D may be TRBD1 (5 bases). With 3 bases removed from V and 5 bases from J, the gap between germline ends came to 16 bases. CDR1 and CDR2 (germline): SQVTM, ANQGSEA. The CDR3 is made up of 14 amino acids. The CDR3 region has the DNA TGCAGCGTTGATGTTAACGGGGGGGGGTATGGCTACACCTTC. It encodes CSVDVNGGGYGYTF.

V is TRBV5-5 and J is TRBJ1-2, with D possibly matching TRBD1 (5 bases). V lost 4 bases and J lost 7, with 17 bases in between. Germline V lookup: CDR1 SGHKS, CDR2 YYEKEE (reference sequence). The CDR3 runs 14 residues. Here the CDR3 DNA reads TGTGCCAGCAGCCGGGGGGTTAGGGCTAGTGGCTACACCTTC. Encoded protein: CASSRGVRASGYTF. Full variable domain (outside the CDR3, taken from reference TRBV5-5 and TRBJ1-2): DAGVTQSPTHLIKTRGQQVTLRCSPISGHKSVSWYQQVLGQGPQFIFQYYEKEERGRGNFPDRFSARQFPNYSSELNVNALLLGDSALYLCASSRGVRASGYTFGSGTRLTVV.

Here the CDR3 reads CASSLGQGKATNEKLFF. CDR3 sequence (DNA): TGTGCCAGCAGCTTGGGACAGGGAAAAGCAACTAATGAAAAACTGTTTTTT. V usage is TRBV13 and J usage is TRBJ1-4, with TRBD1 matching over 9 bases. With 3 bases clipped from V and 0 bases from J, the junction kept 5 bases outside the gene matches. This CDR3 region has 17 residues. Germline V gene lookup returns CDR1 PRHDT and CDR2 FYEKMQ (reference sequence).

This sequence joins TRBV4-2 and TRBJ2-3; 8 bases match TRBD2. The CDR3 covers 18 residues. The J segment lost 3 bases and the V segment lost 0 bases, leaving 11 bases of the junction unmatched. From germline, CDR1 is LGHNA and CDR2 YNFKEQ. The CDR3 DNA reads TGTGCCAGCAGCCAAGAGGGTCGGGTAGCGGGGAAAACAGATACGCAGTATTTT. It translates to CASSQEGRVAGKTDTQYF.

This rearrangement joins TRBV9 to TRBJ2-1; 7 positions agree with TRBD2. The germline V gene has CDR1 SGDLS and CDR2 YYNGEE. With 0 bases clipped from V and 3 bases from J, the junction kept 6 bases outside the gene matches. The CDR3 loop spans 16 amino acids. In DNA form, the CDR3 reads TGTGCCAGCAGCGTAGTGGATGCTAGCGGCTACAATGAGCAGTTCTTC. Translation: CASSVVDASGYNEQFF.

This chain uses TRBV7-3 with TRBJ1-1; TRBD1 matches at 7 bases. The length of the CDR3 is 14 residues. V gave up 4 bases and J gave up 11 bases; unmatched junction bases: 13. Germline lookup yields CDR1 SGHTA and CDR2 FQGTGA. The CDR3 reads CASSSNPGDSRAFF. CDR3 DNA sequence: TGTGCCAGCAGCTCCAATCCCGGGGACAGCAGGGCTTTCTTT. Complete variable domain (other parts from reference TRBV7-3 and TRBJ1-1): GAGVSQTPSNKVTEKGKYVELRCDPISGHTALYWYRQSLGQGPEFLIYFQGTGAADDSGLPNDRFFAVRPEGSVSTLKIQRTERGDSAVYLCASSSNPGDSRAFFGQGTRLTVV.

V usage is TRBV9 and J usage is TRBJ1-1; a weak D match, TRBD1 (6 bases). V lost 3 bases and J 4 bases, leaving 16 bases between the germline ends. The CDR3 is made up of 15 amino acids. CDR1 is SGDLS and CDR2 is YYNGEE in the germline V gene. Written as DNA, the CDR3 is TGTGCCAGCAGCGGACAGGAAACTTTGCTCACTGAAGCTTTCTTT. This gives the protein CASSGQETLLTEAFF.

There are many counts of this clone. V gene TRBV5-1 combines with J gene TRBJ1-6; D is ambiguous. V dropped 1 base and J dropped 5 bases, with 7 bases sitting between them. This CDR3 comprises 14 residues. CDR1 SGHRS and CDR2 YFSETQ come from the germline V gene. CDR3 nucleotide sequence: TGCGCCAGCAGCTTGCCAGAAGATAATTCACCCCTCCACTTT. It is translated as CASSLPEDNSPLHF.

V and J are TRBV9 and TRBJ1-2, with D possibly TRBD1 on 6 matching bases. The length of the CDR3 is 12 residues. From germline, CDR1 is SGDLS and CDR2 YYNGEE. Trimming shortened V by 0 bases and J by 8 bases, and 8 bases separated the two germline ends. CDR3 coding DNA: TGTGCCAGCAGCGTAGGAGGGGGAGGCTACACCTTC. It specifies CASSVGGGGYTF.